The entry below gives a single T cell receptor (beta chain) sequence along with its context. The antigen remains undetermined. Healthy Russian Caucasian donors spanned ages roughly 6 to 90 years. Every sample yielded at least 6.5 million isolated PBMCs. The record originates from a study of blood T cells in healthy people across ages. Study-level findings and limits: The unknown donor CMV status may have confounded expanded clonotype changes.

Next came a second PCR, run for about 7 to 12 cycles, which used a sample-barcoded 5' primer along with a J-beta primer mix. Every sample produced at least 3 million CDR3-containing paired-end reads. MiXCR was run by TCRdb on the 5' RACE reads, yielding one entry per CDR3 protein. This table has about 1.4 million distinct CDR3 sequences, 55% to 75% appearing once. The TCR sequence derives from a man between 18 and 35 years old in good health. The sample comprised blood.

The CDR3, as DNA: TGTGCCAGCAGTTTGTTAGCGGGGGTATTGGAGGGCACAGATACGCAGTATTTT. As protein: CASSLLAGVLEGTDTQYF. V and J are TRBV28 and TRBJ2-3, with 9 bases lining up with TRBD2. CDR3 length equals 18 residues. Germline CDR1 MDHEN, CDR2 SYDVKM. V shed 3 bases and J 1 base; nucleotides not matched to a gene: 11.